This paragraph reports one TCR beta chain. This clonotype has more than one count but fewer than ten. Its antigen is currently not known. Per-nucleotide qualities are absent, and no much larger clonotype sits a single base away. This record belongs to a study of regulatory T cells in long-lasting Graves disease (dated by TCRdb to about 2021). Context from the whole study: Patients with newly diagnosed Graves' disease had been on antithyroid drugs for under 3 months. Peripheral blood TCR sequencing and RNA sequencing compared persistent Graves' disease patients with newly diagnosed Graves' disease patients. The study took place in China and was registered as a clinical trial. A total of 33 samples underwent TCR sequencing, from around 13 patients with persistent Graves' disease and 20 patients with newly diagnosed Graves' disease.

Points the paper makes about the study in general: The authors noted that the small sample size was a limitation that may lower accuracy. Only peripheral blood was studied, because thyroid tissue, the primary lesion, was inaccessible. Compared with newly diagnosed patients, patients with persistent Graves' disease had lower TCR Shannon entropy and fewer highly expanded clones, which suggests clonal expansion. Persistent disease showed preferential use of TRBV28, TRBJ1-2 and TRBJ2-5, whereas newly diagnosed disease favored TRBV20-1 and TRBJ2-1. Sequencing and analysis were limited to the TCR beta chain. More public clonotypes were shared among persistent patients (under 3,000) than among newly diagnosed patients (just under 1,000).

The intended sense of this specimen's time point label: newly diagnosed GD, antithyroid drugs for less than 3 months. For both TCR sequencing and RNA sequencing, RNA was extracted from PBMCs using TRIzol. Graves' disease was diagnosed according to American Thyroid Association guidelines. Patients were recruited from an endocrinology department in Xi'an, China. From each patient, approximately 9.9 milliliters of peripheral blood was collected into an EDTA anticoagulant tube. Ficoll Paque Plus density gradient separation was used to isolate PBMCs, and no further T cell sorting was done. An Agilent 2100 Bioanalyzer and agarose gel were used to check RNA quality, while a NanoDrop 2000 measured RNA concentration. Library preparation was by multiplex PCR. Data came from an Illumina HiSeq 4000. CDR3 regions were amplified by Arm-PCR with iRepertoire HTBI primers to construct TCR beta libraries. Gel purification was performed on PCR products prior to sequencing. The original methods were these. A total of fewer than 70 TRBV and some 13 TRBJ segments were identified across samples and were used for gene usage analysis of CDR3 amino acid clonotypes. COPE and FqMerger were used to merge filtered high-quality paired reads into contigs. BLAST was used to align contigs to IMGT TRBV, TRBD and TRBJ reference genes, and CDR3 was defined according to IMGT. Clonotypes above 0.1% frequency were classified as highly expanded clones. Repertoire diversity was measured by Shannon entropy, and V-J evenness by the Gini coefficient. Public clonotypes were defined as clonotypes shared by more than one individual. The public reads were reprocessed in TCRdb via fastp at Q25 and MiXCR, keeping in-frame beta chains. Rows are unified per CDR3 protein, each entry keeping the most common DNA and genes. These V and J calls originate from TCRdb's pipeline instead of the authors' own analysis. This sample has about 560,000 distinct CDR3 sequences in its table, and 15% to 20% of those were observed once. The ten largest clones capture around 12% of the sample.

The CDR3 runs 14 amino acids, cysteine and phenylalanine included. Only the CDR3 region is kept as DNA, spanning 42 bases read in frame from base 1. Based on the germline V gene, the CDR1 and CDR2 sequences are KGHSH and LQKENI. V is shortened by 0 bases, J by 3 bases, and the region joining them spans 9 bases. This sample was shared with a second study, whose subject was T cells in Graves' hyperthyroidism and ophthalmopathy. The second publication reports: Graves' hyperthyroidism was defined as stable when no progression to ophthalmopathy occurred over 18 months of follow-up. Hyperthyroidism patients were newly diagnosed, had a disease duration of under 2 months, and were aged 18 to 65 years. Any patient with an uncontrolled infection, another autoimmune disease, pregnancy or lactation was excluded. Diagnoses relied on clinical symptoms, serum thyroxine and TRAb, thyroid ultrasound and orbital computed tomography. A first-round RT-PCR of the TCR CDR3 used the HTBI primer set with the Qiagen OneStep RT-PCR kit. Most expanded thyroid clonotypes (frequency above 0.001) were also detected in blood, a finding suggesting that blood repertoires may reflect thyroid immune responses. In cross-validation, a model built on a 13 V-J signature told ophthalmopathy apart from stable hyperthyroidism with roughly 87% sensitivity and 81% to 82% specificity, and in testing the same model reached 80%/75%. In validation, the model predicted progression to ophthalmopathy a median of 6.5 months before onset, with about 67% sensitivity and nearly 75% specificity. A discovery cohort of around 98 patients, approximately 45 with Graves' ophthalmopathy and 55 to 60 with stable Graves' hyperthyroidism, was used to find distinguishing TCR V-J signatures. Prospective prediction of ophthalmopathy was tested in an independent validation cohort consisting of some 20 hyperthyroidism patients and around 17 patients who later progressed to ophthalmopathy. For training and testing, the approximately 92 patients in the discovery cohort were randomly divided in a 7:3 ratio. The study also compared thyroid tissue and blood T-cell repertoires from 5 to 7 Graves' hyperthyroidism patients. Following sampling, methimazole starting at 30 mg daily was given to hyperthyroidism patients, and high-dose intravenous methylprednisolone was given to ophthalmopathy patients. Libraries were constructed in a second round of multiplex PCR, after which size selection and purification were carried out. Libraries were sequenced paired-end with 100 bp reads on an Illumina HiSeq2000. SOAPnuke was used to process the raw data, throwing out any read that contained adapters or uncalled bases, had a mean Phred below 15, or lacked an exact constant-primer or identifier match. COPE v1.2.5 was used to merge the high-quality paired reads, and each unique nucleotide sequence was defined as a clonotype. Clonotypes were aligned to IMGT TRBV, TRBD and TRBJ reference segments using MiTCR v1.1. The analysis was restricted to V-J combinations with a frequency above 0.0001, which together covered about 99% of the repertoires. A TCS score was defined as the ratio between F50 (clonal expansion) and ExV (chaos), using BLOSUM62-based TCRdist between CDR3 peptides within each V-J. Welch's t-statistics and random forest reduced around 550 V-J features to 13, which were used in a naive Bayes classifier (R e1071). Sample size was not statistically predetermined, and blinding of investigators to group allocation was not performed. TCR Vbeta CDR3 sequencing of 135 peripheral blood samples (43 ophthalmopathy, about 74 hyperthyroidism and 17 progressor patients) is reported in the paper.

The sequence was obtained from a young man with Graves disease. Donor details come from another sample of the same person, matched by shared clones. The chain employs TRBV18 and TRBJ2-7; no D gene can be assigned with confidence. Sequenced material: peripheral blood mononuclear cells (PBMCs), taken at new diagnosis, from a patient treated with antithyroid drugs. This receptor has the CDR3 CASSPPSTLYEQYF. In nucleotides, the sequence is TGTGCCAGCTCACCACCATCCACCCTCTACGAGCAGTACTTC.